This T cell receptor (beta chain) was identified during a study of CD8 T cells in Susac syndrome. Study-wide findings and caveats: The study recognized that its TCR sequencing and HLA analysis covered a relatively small number of individuals.

The RNA, 0.5 to 1 ug, was put through reverse transcription using random hexamers. Amplification of TCR beta CDR3 was carried out by immunoSEQ multiplex PCR, which covered 54 Vbeta and 13 Jbeta segments. One entry per CDR3 protein results from TCRdb running MiXCR on the immunoSEQ multiplex PCR reads. The sample records 150,000 to 200,000 distinct CDR3 sequences, just over 90% being singletons. Germline CDR1 is SGHRS and CDR2 is YFSETQ. CDR3 size: 13 residues. Trimming left V 4 bases short and J 5 bases short, with 13 bases between. Comment on this clonotype: Its antigen is not known.

The chain links TRBV5-1 to TRBJ2-7; weak D call: TRBD2 (5 bases). Sequences were obtained from CD4+ T cells from PBMCs. The sequence derives from a human donor in good health. CDR3 residues: CASSVVSSNEQYF. For the CDR3, the DNA is TGCGCCAGCAGCGTGGTGTCTAGCAACGAGCAGTACTTC.